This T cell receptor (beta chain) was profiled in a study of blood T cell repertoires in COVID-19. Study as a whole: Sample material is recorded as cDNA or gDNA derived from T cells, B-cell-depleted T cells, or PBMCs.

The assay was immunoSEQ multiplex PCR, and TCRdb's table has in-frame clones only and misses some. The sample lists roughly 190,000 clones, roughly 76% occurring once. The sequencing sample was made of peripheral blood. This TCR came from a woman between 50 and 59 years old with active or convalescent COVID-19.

Here the CDR3 DNA reads TGTGCCAGCAGCTTTAGTGGCGGTACCTACGAGCAGTACTTC. Translating it yields CASSFSGGTYEQYF. This chain links TRBV7-8 with TRBJ2-7; D gene unclear. Germline V CDR1 and CDR2: SGHVS, FQNEAQ. CDR3 length equals 14 residues. V dropped 3 bases and J dropped 2 bases, with 11 bases sitting between them. Combining the CDR3 with reference TRBV7-8 and TRBJ2-7 gives the whole variable domain GAGVSQSPRYKVAKRGQDVALRCDPISGHVSLFWYQQALGQGPEFLTYFQNEAQLDKSGLPSDRFFAERPEGSVSTLKIQRTQQEDSAVYLCASSFSGGTYEQYFGPGTRLTVT.